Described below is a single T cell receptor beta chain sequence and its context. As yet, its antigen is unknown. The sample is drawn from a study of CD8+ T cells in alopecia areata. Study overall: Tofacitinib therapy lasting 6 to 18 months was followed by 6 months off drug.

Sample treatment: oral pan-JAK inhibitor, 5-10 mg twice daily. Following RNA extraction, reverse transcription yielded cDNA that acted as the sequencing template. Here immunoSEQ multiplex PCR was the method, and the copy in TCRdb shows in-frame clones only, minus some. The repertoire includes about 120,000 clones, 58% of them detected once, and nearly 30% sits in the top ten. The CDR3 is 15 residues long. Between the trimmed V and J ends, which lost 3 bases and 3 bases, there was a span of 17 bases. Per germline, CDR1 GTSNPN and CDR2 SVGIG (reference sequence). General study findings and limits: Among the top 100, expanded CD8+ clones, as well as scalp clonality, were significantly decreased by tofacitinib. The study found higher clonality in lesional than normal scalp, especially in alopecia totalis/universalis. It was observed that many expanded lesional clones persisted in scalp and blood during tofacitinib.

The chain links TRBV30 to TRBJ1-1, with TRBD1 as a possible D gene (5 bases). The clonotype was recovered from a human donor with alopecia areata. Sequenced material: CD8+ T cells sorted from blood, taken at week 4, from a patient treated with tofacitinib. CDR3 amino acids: CAWSEDSVRDTEAFF. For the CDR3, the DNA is TGTGCCTGGAGCGAAGACAGTGTCAGGGACACTGAAGCTTTCTTT.